This T cell receptor beta chain originates from a study of T cell responses to AZD1222 COVID-19 vaccine. Assay: immunoSEQ multiplex PCR; the TCRdb copy retains only in-frame clones and omits some. Of under 60,000 clones detected, about 88% appear once; the ten largest clones hold 10% to 13%. The sequence was obtained from an adult in good health. Sample: peripheral blood, taken on day 0 of AZD1222 vaccination.

The CDR3 nucleotides are TGTGCCAGCTCACCAGACCCCGGGGGCTACACCTTC. It codes for CASSPDPGGYTF. The chain couples TRBV18 to TRBJ1-2; D is uncertain. Trimming stripped 2 bases from V and 8 bases from J, with 9 bases between. Germline CDR1 reads KGHSH; CDR2 reads LQKENI. This CDR3 is built from 12 residues. Complete variable domain (other parts from reference TRBV18 and TRBJ1-2): NAGVMQNPRHLVRRRGQEARLRCSPMKGHSHVYWYRQLPEEGLKFMVYLQKENIIDESGMPKERFSAEFPKEGPSILRIQQVVRGDSAAYFCASSPDPGGYTFGSGTRLTVV.